The rows below give T cell receptor beta chains drawn from one sample of a study of OX40 agonist ivuxolimab in advanced cancers. Clones were sequenced by immunoSEQ multiplex PCR, and TCRdb holds only the in-frame ones, with some missing. The sample comprises 9,500 to 12,000 clones, about three quarters of which are singletons, and roughly 34% rests with the top ten. The sequenced sample was CD4+ or CD8+ T cells sorted from blood, obtained in a trial of the OX40 agonist ivuxolimab. The receptor set was obtained from an adult with an advanced solid tumor such as melanoma, head and neck, liver or kidney cancer. Both conserved end residues are trimmed from each CDR3. Fields, in order: V gene, D gene, CDR3 protein. The D gene is left open where the match is weak.

TRBV19,TRBD2,ASSPAGESGELF
TRBV5-4,TRBD1,ASSLFGADRSRSPLH
TRBV13,NA,ASSLGPGAEKLF
TRBV14,NA,ASSLEEYTEAF
TRBV15,TRBD1,ATRGTVADTGELF
TRBV7-9,NA,ASSAPGRDTYEQY
TRBV5-1,NA,ASSFSQGPVHTEAF
TRBV7-3,TRBD2,ASSPRWTSGSSDTQY
TRBV5-4,NA,ASSLGAVSQF
TRBV5-6,NA,ASSLGGGTDTQY
TRBV6-1,NA,ASKTDTQY
TRBV6-1,TRBD2,ASSTSGGSYEQY
TRBV9,TRBD2,ASSVGGGRNTGELF
TRBV10-2,NA,ASSPRPPDTQY
TRBV6-5,NA,ASSYGESYEQY
TRBV10-3,NA,AISDSRDGGNYGYT
TRBV7-7,NA,ASSSFGEETQY
TRBV27,NA,ASTGTQETQY
TRBV5-8,NA,ASSFQGYSNQPQH
TRBV6-1,TRBD1,ASSDPPGTGGNYGYT
TRBV2,TRBD2,ASSHGLAGTGELF
TRBV29-1,NA,SIPWDNEQF
TRBV4-1,TRBD1,ASSNPDRGQPNTGELF
TRBV18,TRBD2,ASSPTRGGTGELF
TRBV4-2,NA,ASSLVMGNTEAF
TRBV5-6,NA,ASSFQGLDTEAF
TRBV6-4,NA,ASSAGPGQNTGELF
TRBV7-9,NA,ASSSPGQKYEQY
TRBV29-1,NA,SVVEGGLYEQY
TRBV14,NA,ASSQDAGLFSYEQY
TRBV7-6,NA,ASSLAAGARGTQY
TRBV5-1,NA,ASSTQRRGTKNIQY
TRBV27,NA,ASSLFQAVSDTQY
TRBV11-2,TRBD2,ASSFLAGDQETQY
TRBV11-1,NA,APYQRNTGELF
TRBV7-8,NA,ASSLSDYEQY
TRBV7-9,TRBD1,ASSSRDRVYEQY
TRBV6-5,NA,ASSYVGYQETQY